This T cell receptor (beta chain) was identified in a study of T cells in Graves' hyperthyroidism and ophthalmopathy. Regions amplified from RNA transcripts were the TCR beta CDR3 regions. RT-PCR in the first round (using the HTBI primer set) targeted the TCR CDR3. TCRdb reprocessed the multiplex PCR reads via MiXCR and lists one record per CDR3 protein. The repertoire has hundreds of thousands of distinct CDR3 sequences, 14% of them found once; the top ten carry 11% to 15%. V lost 4 bases and J 0 bases, leaving 9 bases between the germline ends. Germline-derived CDR1 and CDR2 are MGHRA and YSYEKL. The CDR3 sequence is 15 residues long. There are many counts of this clonotype.

This sequence was found in a woman in her forties with Graves' hyperthyroidism. Sequencing used blood. The chain carries TRBV4-1 and TRBJ1-4; D possibly corresponds to TRBD1 (5 bases). The CDR3 region is CASSLGDATNEKLFF. The CDR3 bases are TGCGCCAGCAGCCTGGGGGACGCAACTAATGAAAAACTGTTTTTT.